Given below is one T cell receptor beta chain in context. What it binds is not known. The junction departs from the called germline gene at one end, perhaps through a read error. Genomic DNA, serving as template, underwent TCR beta VDJ and CDR3 profiling. Using its own MiXCR run on the reads, TCRdb lists one record per CDR3 protein. The sample has 160,000 or so distinct CDR3 sequences, more than 45% seen once. The data derive from a study of CD8+CD57+ T cells in acquired aplastic anemia. Findings and caveats of the study: Patients and controls shared over 25 CD8+ CDR3 sequences, which appeared highly expressed in patients and within their immunodominant clones.

Sequencing involved patients with CD8+CD57+ cell expansion previously shown by flow cytometry. Severe acquired aplastic anemia affected all patients. Blood samples were obtained from patients who had received no prior therapy. CDR1 is SGHAT and CDR2 is FQDESV in the germline V gene (reference sequence). This CDR3 contains 15 residues. The chain is built from TRBV11-1 and TRBJ1-4; 8 nucleotides agree with TRBD1. Sequencing input: sorted CD4+, CD8+, or CD8+CD57+ T cells (not recorded which) from PBMCs. The sequence was obtained from a human donor with aplastic anemia. The CDR3 nucleotides read TGTGCCAGCAGCCTACAGGGGGACTCAAGGGAAAAACTGTTTTTC. Encoded protein: CASSLQGDSREKLFF.